A selection of T cell receptor beta chains follows, all from one sample in a study of regulatory T cells in long-lasting Graves disease. MiXCR was run by TCRdb on the multiplex PCR reads, yielding one entry per CDR3 protein. Among roughly 420,000 distinct CDR3 sequences listed, 14% were seen once. The same sample was also studied in work on T cells in Graves' hyperthyroidism and ophthalmopathy.

This sample comprised peripheral blood mononuclear cells (PBMCs), obtained at new diagnosis, from a patient treated with antithyroid drugs. The receptors originated from a woman in her forties or fifties with Graves disease. CDR3s include the opening cysteine and the closing phenylalanine or tryptophan. The D gene is left open where the match is weak. Some rows have no size entry. The others give once, few or many, or a class for an expanded clone.

clone size	D gene	V gene	J gene	CDR3 protein	CDR3 DNA
NA	NA	TRBV10-3	TRBJ1-2	CAISRQELANYGYTF	TGTGCCATCAGTCGACAGGAGTTAGCTAACTATGGCTACACCTTC
many	TRBD1	TRBV5-1	TRBJ1-1	CASSDLQGVVTEAFF	TGCGCCAGCAGCGACCTACAGGGGGTGGTTACTGAAGCTTTCTTT
many	NA	TRBV7-2	TRBJ1-1	CASIGQLNTEAFF	TGTGCCAGCATCGGGCAATTGAACACTGAAGCTTTCTTT
few	TRBD2	TRBV12-3/TRBV12-4	TRBJ2-3	CASSLEKDAGGYTDTQYF	TGTGCCAGCAGTCTGGAAAAGGACGCGGGAGGGTATACAGATACGCAGTATTTT
many	TRBD2	TRBV12-3/TRBV12-4	TRBJ2-1	CASTPRTSGYNEQFF	TGTGCCAGCACCCCCAGGACTAGCGGATACAATGAGCAGTTCTTC
few	TRBD2	TRBV14	TRBJ2-7	CASSQLLAFDEQYF	TGTGCCAGCAGCCAATTACTAGCGTTCGACGAGCAGTACTTC
NA	TRBD2	TRBV20-1	TRBJ2-1	CSARPRTSGRSAYNEQFF	TGCAGTGCACGACCTCGGACTAGCGGGAGGTCCGCCTACAATGAGCAGTTCTTC
NA	NA	TRBV9	TRBJ2-1	CASSEKGASRYNEQFF	TGTGCCAGCAGCGAGAAAGGTGCTAGCCGCTACAATGAGCAGTTCTTC
few	NA	TRBV10-3	TRBJ2-2	CAISGQRNTGELFF	TGTGCCATCAGCGGGCAACGAAACACCGGGGAGCTGTTTTTT
few	TRBD2	TRBV11-1	TRBJ2-2	CASSHIRTSGNTGELFF	TGTGCCAGCAGCCATATCCGGACTAGCGGGAACACCGGGGAGCTGTTTTTT
many	NA	TRBV3-1	TRBJ2-1	CASSPRRVALNEQFF	TGTGCCAGCAGCCCCCGGAGGGTCGCCCTCAATGAGCAGTTCTTC
many	NA	TRBV5-5	TRBJ2-7	CASSLGNSEQYF	TGTGCCAGCAGCTTGGGAAATTCCGAGCAGTACTTC
few	NA	TRBV9	TRBJ2-2	CASNLLTGELFF	TGTGCCAGCAACCTCTTAACCGGGGAGCTGTTTTTT
few	NA	TRBV9	TRBJ2-4	CASSVGVQGGLDIQYF	TGTGCCAGCAGCGTAGGGGTACAGGGAGGCCTGGACATTCAGTACTTC
NA	TRBD2	TRBV20-1	TRBJ2-7	CSARGLAGINYEQYF	TGCAGTGCTAGAGGACTAGCGGGAATAAACTACGAGCAGTACTTC
many	TRBD2	TRBV7-9	TRBJ2-3	CASSFSGSADTQYF	TGTGCCAGCAGCTTCAGCGGGAGTGCAGATACGCAGTATTTT
many	NA	TRBV7-9	TRBJ2-7	CAKIGVRYEQYF	TGTGCCAAAATAGGGGTGAGGTACGAGCAGTACTTC
NA	NA	TRBV9	TRBJ1-3	CASSPRTRNTIYF	TGTGCCAGCAGCCCCAGGACGAGAAACACCATATATTTT
NA	NA	TRBV27	TRBJ1-1	CASSPRGIMNTEAFF	TGTGCCAGCAGTCCAAGGGGTATCATGAACACTGAAGCTTTCTTT
NA	NA	TRBV29-1	TRBJ2-2	CSVWGDSTNTGELFF	TGCAGCGTTTGGGGGGACAGTACGAACACCGGGGAGCTGTTTTTT
many	NA	TRBV6-1	TRBJ2-3	CASSLRGPPTDTQYF	TGTGCCAGCAGTCTCAGGGGTCCCCCCACAGATACGCAGTATTTT
few	TRBD1	TRBV7-9	TRBJ2-2	CASSLYSQGAFKTGELFF	TGTGCCAGCAGCTTATACTCACAGGGGGCGTTTAAGACCGGGGAGCTGTTTTTT
many	TRBD2	TRBV6-2/TRBV6-3	TRBJ2-4	CASSYPATLAGGPLAKNIQYF	TGTGCCAGCAGTTACCCCGCCACTCTAGCGGGAGGGCCTCTAGCCAAAAACATTCAGTACTTC
once	NA	TRBV7-9	TRBJ2-1	CASSQGGGSNEQFF	TGTGCCAGCAGCCAAGGGGGAGGCTCGAATGAGCAGTTCTTC
many	TRBD2	TRBV2	TRBJ2-3	CASNPGLVSPTQYF	TGTGCCAGCAACCCGGGACTAGTGTCGCCTACGCAGTATTTT
many	NA	TRBV20-1	TRBJ2-7	CSATTDYEQYF	TGCAGTGCTACGACCGACTACGAGCAGTACTTC
NA	NA	TRBV7-9	TRBJ1-5	CASSGPRADQPQHF	TGTGCCAGCAGCGGGCCCAGGGCTGATCAGCCCCAGCATTTT
many	TRBD1	TRBV2	TRBJ1-1	CAGKTGENTEAFF	TGTGCCGGAAAGACAGGGGAGAACACTGAAGCTTTCTTT
many	NA	TRBV7-9	TRBJ2-3	CASSLHGSDTQYF	TGTGCCAGCAGCTTACACGGGTCGGATACGCAGTATTTT
many	TRBD2	TRBV12-3/TRBV12-4	TRBJ2-3	CASTTGLAGGHLDTQYF	TGTGCCAGCACCACCGGACTAGCGGGAGGGCATCTAGATACGCAGTATTTT
NA	NA	TRBV27	TRBJ2-7	CASAGSVTGQYF	TGTGCCAGCGCGGGGTCTGTTACGGGGCAGTACTTC
many	NA	TRBV5-6	TRBJ2-3	CASSGGGDTQYF	TGTGCCAGCAGCGGTGGGGGAGATACGCAGTATTTT
many	NA	TRBV6-1	TRBJ1-5	CASSTAGGNQPQHF	TGTGCCAGCAGTACGGCGGGGGGGAATCAGCCCCAGCATTTT
many	TRBD2	TRBV28	TRBJ2-2	CASSSSSPSGFTGELFF	TGTGCCAGCAGTTCTTCATCCCCTAGCGGATTCACCGGGGAGCTGTTTTTT
NA	TRBD2	TRBV24-1	TRBJ2-7	CATSDPRRGGEQYF	TGTGCCACCAGTGACCCTCGGCGGGGGGGCGAGCAGTACTTC
many	TRBD1	TRBV28	TRBJ2-7	CASSLGQAVPYEQYF	TGTGCCAGCAGTCTAGGACAGGCAGTACCCTACGAGCAGTACTTC
many	NA	TRBV6-1	TRBJ1-5	CASSELGPQPQHF	TGTGCCAGCAGTGAACTGGGTCCTCAGCCCCAGCATTTT
many	NA	TRBV6-1	TRBJ2-1	CASNQGIYNEQFF	TGTGCCAGCAACCAGGGAATATACAATGAGCAGTTCTTC
NA	TRBD1	TRBV2	TRBJ2-7	CASSDPGQGGYEQYF	TGTGCCAGCAGCGATCCGGGACAGGGAGGGTACGAGCAGTACTTC
many	TRBD2	TRBV6-2/TRBV6-3	TRBJ2-3	CASSEASGSTDTQYF	TGTGCCAGCAGTGAGGCTAGCGGTAGCACAGATACGCAGTATTTT
many	TRBD1	TRBV28	TRBJ2-5	CASRTRGQSILMKETQYF	TGTGCCTCACGGACTCGGGGACAGTCCATCCTCATGAAAGAGACCCAGTACTTC
few	TRBD1	TRBV4-1	TRBJ2-7	CASSQPLRGTGTYEQYF	TGCGCCAGCAGCCAACCCCTCCGAGGGACAGGGACCTACGAGCAGTACTTC